These 20 T cell receptor beta chains originate from one sample sequenced in a study of T cell changes during pregnancy in multiple sclerosis. Measured with immunoSEQ multiplex PCR; TCRdb has only the in-frame clones, and not every one. The table lists tens of thousands of clones, around 90% of them singletons. This specimen was peripheral blood, taken before pregnancy. Every receptor here comes from a female donor with multiple sclerosis, enrolled in a pregnancy study.

The chain joins TRBV7-9 to TRBJ2-3, with TRBD2 matching 12 bases. Germline CDR1 reads SEHNR; CDR2 reads FQNEAQ (reference sequence). CDR3 size: 15 residues. Unmatched junction bases numbered 10, after V lost 6 bases and J lost 9 bases. The CDR3 DNA reads as TGTGCCAGCAGTCTGACTAGCGGGGGACGCGAGACGCAGTATTTT. Its protein product is CASSLTSGGRETQYF.

The chain couples TRBV30 to TRBJ2-2; tentatively, D is TRBD1 (6 bases). The V end was cut by 2 bases, the J end by 2 bases, with 15 bases between. The length of the CDR3 is 16 residues. Germline V gene lookup returns CDR1 GTSNPN and CDR2 SVGIG (reference sequence). CDR3 amino acids: CAWSPTGHPNTGELFF. As DNA, the CDR3 is TGTGCCTGGAGTCCTACGGGACACCCAAACACCGGGGAGCTGTTTTTT.

V gene TRBV6-5 combines with J gene TRBJ2-7, with D possibly matching TRBD1 (5 bases). V was cut by 5 bases and J by 0 bases, with 14 bases left in between. The CDR3 is 15 amino acids. Germline lookup yields CDR1 MNHEY and CDR2 SVGAGI. This CDR3 reads CASSRKGSGSYEQYF. CDR3 nucleotide sequence: TGTGCCAGCAGTCGGAAGGGGTCTGGCTCCTACGAGCAGTACTTC.

The chain has TRBV28 and TRBJ2-4, with TRBD1 matching over 9 bases. The germline V gene encodes CDR1 MDHEN and CDR2 SYDVKM. This CDR3 is built from 17 residues. The ends lost 6 bases at V and 5 bases at J; junction bases unmatched: 14. The CDR3 spells CASRPGTGSVFENIQYF. CDR3 DNA sequence: TGTGCCAGCAGACCCGGGACAGGGAGTGTTTTCGAAAACATTCAGTACTTC.

V is TRBV2 and J is TRBJ1-5; possibly TRBD1 for D (5 bases). Trimming pared 3 bases from V and 4 bases from J, leaving 10 bases between. CDR3 size: 14 residues. Germline CDR1 SNHLY, CDR2 FYNNEI. The CDR3, as DNA: TGTGCCAGCAGTGAGTTTAGGGGAAATCAGCCCCAGCATTTT. This codes for CASSEFRGNQPQHF.

This clone was observed a few times. The rearrangement links TRBV5-1 to TRBJ2-2, with D unresolved. The germline V gene has CDR1 SGHRS and CDR2 YFSETQ. The CDR3 length is 15 residues. V was trimmed by 0 bases and J by 3 bases, leaving 9 bases between them. The CDR3 DNA reads as TGCGCCAGCAGCTTGGTTAGCCCCCACACCGGGGAGCTGTTTTTT. Amino acid sequence: CASSLVSPHTGELFF.

V usage is TRBV7-9 and J usage is TRBJ2-1, with a weak D call TRBD1 (6 bases). The germline V gene has CDR1 SEHNR and CDR2 FQNEAQ (reference sequence). The CDR3 is made up of 11 amino acids. V gave up 5 bases and J gave up 9 bases, with 8 bases separating them. The CDR3 DNA is TGTGCCAGCAGCCCGGACAGTGAGCAGTTCTTC. Its translation: CASSPDSEQFF.

The rearrangement joins TRBV27 to TRBJ2-7, with D possibly matching TRBD1 (5 bases). The CDR3 loop spans 12 amino acids. Trimming removed 5 bases at V and 7 bases at J, with 12 bases between. CDR1 and CDR2 from the germline V gene are MNHEY and SMNVEV (reference sequence). CDR3 DNA: TGTGCCAGCAGTCCCCAGGGTGGGGAGCAGTACTTC. Its translation: CASSPQGGEQYF.

The chain uses TRBV4-2 and TRBJ2-7; 10 bases fit TRBD1. V lost 4 bases and J lost 6; bases outside the gene matches: 6. CDR3 length: 14 amino acids. Germline CDR1 reads LGHNA; CDR2 reads YNFKEQ. The DNA of the CDR3 is TGTGCCAGCAGCCCTACGGGACAGGGGACCGAGCAGTACTTC. Translation gives CASSPTGQGTEQYF.

The V gene is TRBV28, the J gene TRBJ1-5; TRBD1 matches at 8 bases. V lost 2 bases, J lost 4 bases, and 4 bases stayed unmatched. This CDR3 has 15 residues. The V gene's germline CDR1 is MDHEN and CDR2 SYDVKM. DNA for the CDR3: TGTGCCAGCAGTTTAGGGGGACAGGAGAATCAGCCCCAGCATTTT. Translated, it gives CASSLGGQENQPQHF.

This CDR3 reads CATSRDRRPGEETQYF. The CDR3 region has the DNA TGTGCCACCAGCAGAGATCGTCGACCCGGAGAAGAGACCCAGTACTTC. The V call is TRBV15, the J call TRBJ2-5; D ambiguous. V was pared by 0 bases and J by 3 bases, with 14 bases between. This CDR3 has 16 amino acids. Per the germline V gene, CDR1 is LNHNV and CDR2 is YYDKDF (reference sequence). The entire variable domain, with the rest obtained from reference TRBV15 and TRBJ2-5, is as follows: DAMVIQNPRYQVTQFGKPVTLSCSQTLNHNVMYWYQQKSSQAPKLLFHYYDKDFNNEADTPDNFQSRRPNTSFCFLDIRSPGLGDTAMYLCATSRDRRPGEETQYFGPGTRLLVL.

In its sample, this clone was seen a few times. This chain joins TRBV7-6 and TRBJ2-1, with D possibly TRBD1 on 5 matching bases. V lost 6 bases, J lost 6 bases, and 6 bases lay in between. The CDR3 extends over 11 amino acids. Germline V lookup: CDR1 SGHVS, CDR2 FNYEAQ. The chain's CDR3 is CASSQGNEQFF. The CDR3 nucleotides are TGTGCCAGCAGTCAGGGCAATGAGCAGTTCTTC. Variable domain in full (rest from reference TRBV7-6 and TRBJ2-1): GAGVSQSPRYKVTKRGQDVALRCDPISGHVSLYWYRQALGQGPEFLTYFNYEAQQDKSGLPNDRFSAERPEGSISTLTIQRTEQRDSAMYRCASSQGNEQFFGPGTRLTVL.

The chain uses TRBV19 and TRBJ1-2; possibly TRBD1 for D (5 bases). The CDR3 consists of 15 residues. Trimming pared 10 bases from V and 0 bases from J, leaving 18 bases between. Germline V lookup: CDR1 LNHDA, CDR2 SQIVND (reference sequence). The CDR3 DNA sequence: TGTGCCACAACCGGGGGAGGGCGGACTAACTATGGCTACACCTTC. Residues: CATTGGGRTNYGYTF.

CDR3: CASSEKGVNGYTF. The CDR3 DNA reads TGTGCCAGCAGTGAAAAGGGAGTCAATGGCTACACCTTC. J is TRBJ1-2 and V is TRBV2, with D unclear. This CDR3 comprises 13 residues. From germline, CDR1 is SNHLY and CDR2 FYNNEI. Trimming pared 2 bases from V and 6 bases from J, leaving 10 bases between.

The CDR3, as DNA: TGTGCCAGCAGTTTCGAGGGACTAGGGGGGACCCAGTACTTC. Residues: CASSFEGLGGTQYF. The gene calls are TRBV2 and TRBJ2-5; 8 bases match TRBD2. The germline V gene encodes CDR1 SNHLY and CDR2 FYNNEI. The CDR3 consists of 14 residues. V was pared by 5 bases and J by 7 bases, with 9 bases of the junction left unmatched.

J is TRBJ2-1 and V is TRBV19, with 7 bases aligning to TRBD1. Germline V lookup: CDR1 LNHDA, CDR2 SQIVND (reference sequence). This CDR3 has 17 residues. After removal of 0 bases from V and 10 bases from J, the junction contained 15 bases not matched to a gene. This chain's CDR3 is CASSIDTGTAGRGEQFF. For the CDR3, the DNA is TGTGCCAGTAGTATAGATACCGGGACAGCAGGCCGAGGCGAGCAGTTCTTC.

The chain employs TRBV2 and TRBJ1-1; 7 bases line up with TRBD1. The V and J ends lost 2 bases and 1 base, in that order; junction bases with no gene match: 1. This CDR3 is 14 amino acids long. The germline V gene encodes CDR1 SNHLY and CDR2 FYNNEI. The CDR3 bases are TGTGCCAGCAGTGAAAAGGGGGCGAACACTGAAGCTTTCTTT. Translating gives CASSEKGANTEAFF.

The chain has TRBV7-9 and TRBJ2-3; D is perhaps TRBD2 (5 bases). Germline V gene sequence: CDR1 SEHNR, CDR2 FQNEAQ (reference sequence). V shed 3 bases and J shed 1 base, with 14 bases lying between them. This CDR3 spans 16 amino acids. CDR3 in amino acids: CASSFFRGVGTDTQYF. DNA for the CDR3: TGTGCCAGCAGCTTTTTCCGGGGAGTGGGCACAGATACGCAGTATTTT.

The CDR3 DNA sequence: TGTGCCAGTAACACAGGGGCAGCAACAGATACGCAGTATTTT. It encodes CASNTGAATDTQYF. V is TRBV19 and J is TRBJ2-3; TRBD1 agrees at 7 bases. Losses at the gene ends were 7 bases for V and 3 bases for J; bases not matched to a gene: 7. The V gene's germline CDR1 is LNHDA and CDR2 SQIVND (reference sequence). This CDR3 has 14 amino acids. Looking up the rest from reference TRBV19 and TRBJ2-3 gives the full variable domain: DGGITQSPKYLFRKEGQNVTLSCEQNLNHDAMYWYRQDPGQGLRLIYYSQIVNDFQKGDIAEGYSVSREKKESFPLTVTSAQKNPTAFYLCASNTGAATDTQYFGPGTRLTVL.

The chain recombines TRBV30 with TRBJ2-6, with D possibly matching TRBD1 (5 bases). Germline-derived CDR1 and CDR2 are GTSNPN and SVGIG (reference sequence). With 5 bases removed from V and 0 bases from J, the gap between germline ends came to 8 bases. The CDR3 consists of 14 residues. This chain's CDR3 is CAWAGSSGANVLTF. The CDR3, as DNA: TGTGCCTGGGCAGGGTCCTCTGGGGCCAACGTCCTGACTTTC.